The rows below give T cell receptor beta chains drawn from one sample of a study of Ad26.COV2.S vaccination and SARS-CoV-2 variants. Data came from immunoSEQ multiplex PCR; TCRdb stores just in-frame clones and leaves some out. Of hundreds of thousands of clones listed, 89% are singletons. The specimen comprised peripheral blood, sampled in a trial of Ad26.COV2.S vaccine versus placebo. Receptors were obtained from a person between 18 and 60 years old who received the Ad26.COV2.S COVID-19 vaccine or a placebo. Each CDR3 is given with its conserved first and last residue. Fields, in order: J gene, clone size, V gene, D gene, CDR3 DNA, CDR3 protein. A D gene is named only where the DNA matches it firmly. Size is stated for part of the rows, as once, few or many counts, or as a class when the clone is expanded.

>TRBJ1-3|NA|TRBV4-3|NA
TGCGCCAGCAGCCAAGAAGGGGGGCTTGGAAACACCATATATTTT
CASSQEGGLGNTIYF
>TRBJ2-7|many|TRBV5-1|NA
TGCGCCAGCAGACAGGGATCCTCCAACGAGCAGTACTTC
CASRQGSSNEQYF
>TRBJ2-5|NA|TRBV21-1|NA
TGTGCCAGCAGCAACCACAGGGGTAGTCCCCAAAAGCAAGAGACCCAGTACTTC
CASSNHRGSPQKQETQYF
>TRBJ2-2|NA|TRBV18|NA
TGTGCCAGCTCACCACAGGGTACGAACACCGGGGAGCTGTTTTTT
CASSPQGTNTGELFF
>TRBJ2-7|NA|TRBV7-7|NA
TGTGCCAGCAGCTTAGTTCTGGGGGCGTACGAGCAGTACTTC
CASSLVLGAYEQYF
>TRBJ2-1|NA|TRBV20-1|TRBD2
TGCAGTGCTAGTTCGCTAGCGGGGGGGACGTACCGACTCTCCTACAATGAGCAGTTCTTC
CSASSLAGGTYRLSYNEQFF
>TRBJ1-1|NA|TRBV28|NA
TGTGCCAGCAGTTTGCCCACTCGCGTTGCAACGAACACTGAAGCTTTCTTT
CASSLPTRVATNTEAFF
>TRBJ1-5|NA|TRBV19|NA
TGTGCCACCCGAGGGTTTTGGGATAGCAATCAGCCCCAGCATTTT
CATRGFWDSNQPQHF
>TRBJ2-1|NA|TRBV16|NA
TGTGCCAGCAGCCAATCTCGGATGACAAACAATGAGCAGTTCTTC
CASSQSRMTNNEQFF
>TRBJ2-3|NA|TRBV4-2|NA
TGTGCCAGCAGCCAAGACGGCGGGCAAAGCACAGATACGCAGTATTTT
CASSQDGGQSTDTQYF
>TRBJ1-1|few|TRBV9|NA
TGTGCCAGCAGCGTAGCCGCGAACACTGAAGCTTTCTTT
CASSVAANTEAFF
>TRBJ2-5|NA|TRBV3-1/TRBV3-2|NA
TGTGCCACTGATCAAAAAGAGACCCAGTACTTC
CATDQKETQYF
>TRBJ1-1|NA|TRBV5-1|NA
TGCGCCAGCAGCTTCGCAGGGGATAGAGCTGAAGCTTTCTTT
CASSFAGDRAEAFF